This T cell receptor beta chain originates from a study of CD8 T cells in Susac syndrome. V shed 7 bases and J shed 6 bases, with 18 bases lying between them. This CDR3 has 14 amino acids. CDR1 and CDR2 from the germline V gene are KGHDR and SFDVKD. RNA, at about 0.5 to 1 ug, was reverse transcribed with random hexamers. Each CDR3 protein is one row after TCRdb ran MiXCR on the immunoSEQ multiplex PCR reads. The sample gives some 120,000 distinct CDR3 sequences, 90% to 95% of which show up once; approximately 0.12% is in the top ten. TEMRA cells were enriched by FACS, and CD4+ and CD8+ T cells were negatively isolated.

V usage is TRBV24-1 and J usage is TRBJ2-7; D assignment may be TRBD1 or TRBD2 (5 bases each). What was sequenced was CD4+ T cells from PBMCs. This clonotype was obtained from a human donor in good health. CDR3 in DNA: TGTGCCACCAGGGCCTCGGGACCGCGCAGCGAGCAGTACTTC. It specifies CATRASGPRSEQYF.